This T cell receptor (beta chain) was recovered during a study of blood T cell repertoires in COVID-19. Background on the study: The United States, Italy and Spain provided the acute and convalescent COVID-19 samples. Sources were T cells, B-cell-depleted T cells, or PBMCs; the material itself was cDNA or gDNA.

Seattle participants joined during active infection and were tracked over time. Authors' analysis steps: The authors estimated nucleated cell counts from reference gene primer amplification. Sequencing was performed with immunoSEQ multiplex PCR; in TCRdb, only in-frame clones are kept and a portion is missing. From that table come the V and J calls and clone size; the DNA was used to work out D and trimming. Of roughly 70,000 clones listed, 75% to 90% are singletons. Germline V gene sequence: CDR1 SGHNT, CDR2 YYREEE (reference sequence). Deletions cut 5 bases from V and 3 bases from J, with 17 bases between. The CDR3 contains 15 residues.

This sequence originates from an elderly man with COVID-19, enrolled during active disease. What was sequenced was peripheral blood. The chain combines TRBV5-4 with TRBJ1-1; tentatively, D is TRBD1 (5 bases). This CDR3 reads CASRTGAGGDTEAFF. Written as DNA, the CDR3 is TGTGCCAGCAGAACCGGGGCCGGAGGGGACACTGAAGCTTTCTTT.